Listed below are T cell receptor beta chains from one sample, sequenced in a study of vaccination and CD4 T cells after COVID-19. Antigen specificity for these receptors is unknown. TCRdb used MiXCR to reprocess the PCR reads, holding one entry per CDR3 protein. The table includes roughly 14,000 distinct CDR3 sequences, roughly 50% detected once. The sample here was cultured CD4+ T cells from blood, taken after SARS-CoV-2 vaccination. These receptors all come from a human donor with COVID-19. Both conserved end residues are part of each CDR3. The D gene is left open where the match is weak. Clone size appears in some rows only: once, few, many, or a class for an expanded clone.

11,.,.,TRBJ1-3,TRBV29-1,CSVEFGNTIYF,TGCAGCGTTGAGTTCGGAAACACCATATATTTT
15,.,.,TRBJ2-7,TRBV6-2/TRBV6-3,CASRTPGERSYEQYF,TGTGCCAGCAGGACCCCCGGGGAACGCTCCTACGAGCAGTACTTC
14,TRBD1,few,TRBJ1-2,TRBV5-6,CASSPPQGALGYTF,TGTGCCAGCAGCCCCCCACAGGGGGCGCTTGGCTACACCTTC
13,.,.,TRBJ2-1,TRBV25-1,CASRAGQYNEQFF,TGTGCCAGCAGGGCAGGACAGTATAATGAGCAGTTCTTC
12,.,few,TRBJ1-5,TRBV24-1,CATSLGHQPQHF,TGTGCCACCAGTCTAGGGCATCAGCCCCAGCATTTT
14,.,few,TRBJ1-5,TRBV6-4,CASSAGSGNQPQHF,TGTGCCAGCAGTGCCGGGTCGGGCAATCAGCCCCAGCATTTT
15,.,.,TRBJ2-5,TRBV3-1,CASSQGTGWQETQYF,TGTGCCAGCAGCCAAGGAACAGGGTGGCAAGAGACCCAGTACTTC
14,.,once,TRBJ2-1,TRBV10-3,CAISEPAGYNEQFF,TGTGCCATCAGTGAACCAGCGGGCTACAATGAGCAGTTCTTC
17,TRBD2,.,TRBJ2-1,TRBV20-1,CSANRDSALAGGNEQFF,TGCAGTGCTAACCGTGACTCAGCACTAGCGGGGGGCAATGAGCAGTTCTTC
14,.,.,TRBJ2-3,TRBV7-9,CASSSMGATDTLYF,TGTGCCAGCAGCTCAATGGGAGCCACAGATACGCTGTATTTT
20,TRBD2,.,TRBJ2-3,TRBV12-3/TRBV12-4,CASSRMGTSGVGLGTDTQYF,TGTGCCAGCAGCCGGATGGGGACTAGCGGGGTGGGCCTCGGCACAGATACGCAGTATTTT
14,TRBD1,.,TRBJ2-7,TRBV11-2,CASSLDRWDYEQYF,TGTGCCAGCAGCTTGGACAGGTGGGACTACGAGCAGTACTTC
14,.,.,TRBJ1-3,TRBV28,CASSHLDSGNTIYF,TGTGCCAGCAGCCACCTGGACTCTGGAAACACCATATATTTT
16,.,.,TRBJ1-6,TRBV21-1,CASSKLRDGDNSPLHF,TGTGCCAGCAGCAAATTGAGGGATGGGGATAATTCACCCCTCCACTTT
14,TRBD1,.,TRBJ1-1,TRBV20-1,CSATPSQGASEAFF,TGCAGTGCTACACCCAGTCAGGGGGCCTCTGAAGCTTTCTTT
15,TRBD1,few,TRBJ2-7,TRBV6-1,CASRRQGSQFYEQYF,TGTGCCAGCAGACGACAGGGATCACAGTTCTACGAGCAGTACTTC
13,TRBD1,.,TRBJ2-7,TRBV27,CASRTTGGNEQYF,TGTGCCAGCAGGACAACAGGGGGCAACGAGCAGTACTTC
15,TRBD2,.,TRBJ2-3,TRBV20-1,CSATRSGGYTDTQYF,TGCAGTGCTACTAGATCCGGGGGGTACACAGATACGCAGTATTTT
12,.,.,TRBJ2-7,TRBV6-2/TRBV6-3,CASSYPEYEQYF,TGTGCCAGCAGTTACCCGGAATACGAGCAGTACTTC